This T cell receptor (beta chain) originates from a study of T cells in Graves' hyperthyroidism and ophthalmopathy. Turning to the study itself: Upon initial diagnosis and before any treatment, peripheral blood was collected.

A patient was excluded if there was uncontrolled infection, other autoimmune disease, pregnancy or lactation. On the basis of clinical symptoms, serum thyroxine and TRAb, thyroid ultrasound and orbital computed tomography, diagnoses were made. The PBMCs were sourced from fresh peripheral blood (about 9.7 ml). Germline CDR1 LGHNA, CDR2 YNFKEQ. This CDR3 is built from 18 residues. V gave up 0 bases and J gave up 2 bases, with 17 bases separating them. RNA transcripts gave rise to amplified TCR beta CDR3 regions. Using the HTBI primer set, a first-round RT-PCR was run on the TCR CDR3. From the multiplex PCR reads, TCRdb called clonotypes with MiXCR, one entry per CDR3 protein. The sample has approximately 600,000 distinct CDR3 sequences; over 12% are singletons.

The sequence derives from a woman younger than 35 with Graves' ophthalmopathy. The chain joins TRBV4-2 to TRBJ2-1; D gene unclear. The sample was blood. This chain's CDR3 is CASSQDRDGIRTYNEQFF. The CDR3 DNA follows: TGTGCCAGCAGCCAAGATCGAGATGGGATCCGAACCTACAATGAGCAGTTCTTC.